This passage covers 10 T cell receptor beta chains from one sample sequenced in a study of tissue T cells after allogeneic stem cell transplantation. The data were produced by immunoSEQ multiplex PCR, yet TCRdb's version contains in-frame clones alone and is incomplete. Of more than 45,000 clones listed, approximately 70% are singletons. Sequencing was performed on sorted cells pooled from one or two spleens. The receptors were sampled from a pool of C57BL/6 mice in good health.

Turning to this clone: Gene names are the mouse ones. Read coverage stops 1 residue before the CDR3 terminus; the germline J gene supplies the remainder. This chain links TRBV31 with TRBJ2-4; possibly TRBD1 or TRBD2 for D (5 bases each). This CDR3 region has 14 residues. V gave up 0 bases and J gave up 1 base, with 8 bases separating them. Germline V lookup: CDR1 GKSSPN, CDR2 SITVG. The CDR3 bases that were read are TGTGCCTGGAGTCTAGAGGGACGTCAAAACACCTTGTAC. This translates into CAWSLEGRQNTLY. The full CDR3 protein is CAWSLEGRQNTLYF.

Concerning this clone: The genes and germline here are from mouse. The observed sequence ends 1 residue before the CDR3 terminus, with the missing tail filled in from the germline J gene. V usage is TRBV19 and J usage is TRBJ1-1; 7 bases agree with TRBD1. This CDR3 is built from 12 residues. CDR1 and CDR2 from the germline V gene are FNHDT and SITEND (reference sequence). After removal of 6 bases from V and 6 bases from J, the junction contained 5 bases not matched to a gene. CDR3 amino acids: CASTTGEAEVFF. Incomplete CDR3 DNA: TGTGCCAGCACCACAGGGGAGGCAGAAGTCTTC. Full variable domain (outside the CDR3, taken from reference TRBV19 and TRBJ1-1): GGIITQTPKFLIGQEGQKLTLKCQQNFNHDTMYWYRQDSGKGLRLIYYSITENDLQKGDLSEGYDASREKKSSFSLTVTSAQKNEMAVFLCASTTGEAEVFFGKGTRLTVV.

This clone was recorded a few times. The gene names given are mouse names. CDR3 bases read: TGTGCCAGCAGTCGGACTGGGGGGGCGCTTGAACAGTAC. Its translation is CASSRTGGALEQY. In full, the CDR3 is CASSRTGGALEQYF. This chain uses TRBV13-1 with TRBJ2-7; 13 bases are a match to TRBD2. Sequencing ends 1 residue short of the CDR3 end; the germline J gene provides the rest. After removal of 4 bases from V and 6 bases from J, the junction contained 4 bases not matched to a gene. The germline CDR1 and CDR2 sequences are NSHNY and SYGAGN. CDR3 size: 14 residues.

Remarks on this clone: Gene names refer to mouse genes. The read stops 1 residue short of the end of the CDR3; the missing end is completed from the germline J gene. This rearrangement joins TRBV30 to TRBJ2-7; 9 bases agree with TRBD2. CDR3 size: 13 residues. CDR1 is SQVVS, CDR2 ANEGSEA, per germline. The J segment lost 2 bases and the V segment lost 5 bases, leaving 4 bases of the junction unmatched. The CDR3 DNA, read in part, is TGTAGTTCTCCGGACTGGGGTACCTATGAACAGTAC. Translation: CSSPDWGTYEQY. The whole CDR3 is CSSPDWGTYEQYF.

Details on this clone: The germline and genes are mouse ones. The chain's CDR3 is CASSDPRDSQDTQYF. Partial CDR3 DNA: TGTGCCAGCAGTGATCCCCGGGACAGTCAAGACACCCAGTAC. The V call is TRBV13-3, the J call TRBJ2-5; TRBD1 agrees at 7 bases. The read finishes 1 residue shy of the CDR3 end, and the germline J gene is used to complete it. V was clipped by 1 base and J by 3 bases; unmatched bases: 5. Germline-derived CDR1 and CDR2 are NNHDY and SYVADS. This CDR3 spans 15 amino acids.

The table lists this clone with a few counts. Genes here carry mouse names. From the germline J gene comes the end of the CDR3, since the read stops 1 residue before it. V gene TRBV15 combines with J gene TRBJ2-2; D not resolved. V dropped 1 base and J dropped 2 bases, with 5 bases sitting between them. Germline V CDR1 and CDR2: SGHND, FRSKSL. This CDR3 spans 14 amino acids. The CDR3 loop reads CASSLGTNTGQLYF. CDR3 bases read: TGTGCCAGCAGTTTAGGGACCAACACCGGGCAGCTCTAC.

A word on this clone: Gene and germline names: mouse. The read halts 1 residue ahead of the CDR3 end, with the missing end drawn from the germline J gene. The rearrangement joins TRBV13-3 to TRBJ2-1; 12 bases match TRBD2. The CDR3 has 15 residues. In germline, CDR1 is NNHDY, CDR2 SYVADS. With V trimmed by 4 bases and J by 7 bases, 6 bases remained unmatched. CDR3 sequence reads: CASSTGTGGRAEQFF. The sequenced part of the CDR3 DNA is TGTGCCAGCAGTACCGGGACTGGGGGGAGGGCTGAGCAGTTC.

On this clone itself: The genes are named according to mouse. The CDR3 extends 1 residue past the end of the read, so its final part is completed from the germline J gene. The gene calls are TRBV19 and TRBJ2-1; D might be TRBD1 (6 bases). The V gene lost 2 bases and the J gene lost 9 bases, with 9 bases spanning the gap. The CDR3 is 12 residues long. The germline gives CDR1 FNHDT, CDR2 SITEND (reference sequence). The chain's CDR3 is CASSMKGVEQFF. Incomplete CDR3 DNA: TGTGCCAGCAGTATGAAGGGGGTTGAGCAGTTC.

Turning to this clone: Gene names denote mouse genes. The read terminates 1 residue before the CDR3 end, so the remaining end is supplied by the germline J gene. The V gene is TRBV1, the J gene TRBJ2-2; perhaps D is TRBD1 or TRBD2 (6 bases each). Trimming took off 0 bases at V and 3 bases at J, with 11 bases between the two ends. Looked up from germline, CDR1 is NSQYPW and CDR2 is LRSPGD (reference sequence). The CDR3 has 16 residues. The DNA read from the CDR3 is TGCACCTGCAGTGCAGATCCGGGGGCGGACACCGGGCAGCTCTAC. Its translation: CTCSADPGADTGQLY. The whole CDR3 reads CTCSADPGADTGQLYF.

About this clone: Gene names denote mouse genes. CDR3 region: CASSIAQNNSPLYF. Partial CDR3 DNA: TGTGCCAGCAGTATAGCCCAAAATAATTCGCCCCTCTAC. The chain recombines TRBV19 with TRBJ1-6; D gene ambiguous. The CDR3 extends 1 residue past the end of the read, so its final part is completed from the germline J gene. TRBJ1-6 is known as an ORF, though its function is uncertain. CDR1 is FNHDT, CDR2 SITEND, per germline (reference sequence). This CDR3 comprises 14 residues. Trimming removed 0 bases from V and 5 bases from J, with 6 bases in between.